This is a list of T cell receptor beta chains from one sample in a study of T cells in Graves' hyperthyroidism and ophthalmopathy. In TCRdb, the multiplex PCR reads were re-called with MiXCR into one record per CDR3 protein. Of over 450,000 distinct CDR3 sequences listed, 14% are singletons. The sequenced sample consisted of blood. Every receptor here comes from a woman younger than 30 with Graves' hyperthyroidism. CDR3s include the opening cysteine and the closing phenylalanine or tryptophan. A D gene is named only where the DNA matches it firmly. Clone sizes are given selectively: once, few, many, or a class where the clone is expanded.

CDR3 length	J gene	D gene	V gene	clone size	CDR3 DNA	CDR3 protein
15	TRBJ2-7	TRBD1	TRBV4-2	.	TGTGCCAGCAGCCAACCGGGACAGCTCTCCTACGAGCAGTACTTC	CASSQPGQLSYEQYF
15	TRBJ1-5	.	TRBV6-5	.	TGTGCCAGCAGTTACTCACCGGCTAGCAATCAGCCCCAGCATTTT	CASSYSPASNQPQHF
13	TRBJ1-2	.	TRBV7-9	many	TGTGCCAGCAGCTTAAGTGGACGGCCGGGCTACACCTTC	CASSLSGRPGYTF
15	TRBJ2-3	TRBD1	TRBV6-2/TRBV6-3	.	TGTGCCAGCAGTTACTCAAGGGGGCGGACAGATACGCAGTATTTT	CASSYSRGRTDTQYF
15	TRBJ2-1	TRBD1	TRBV5-8	many	TGTGCCAGCAGTCCCACGGGACAGGGGGGAGGTGAGCAGTTCTTC	CASSPTGQGGGEQFF
12	TRBJ1-2	.	TRBV5-1	many	TGCGCCAGCAGCTCGCAAGACTATGGCTACACCTTC	CASSSQDYGYTF
14	TRBJ2-1	.	TRBV7-3	many	TGTGCCAGCAGCTTAACGGGAGGCTACAATGAGCAGTTCTTC	CASSLTGGYNEQFF
16	TRBJ2-3	TRBD1	TRBV27	many	TGTGCCAGCAGTTTATCTACAGGGGGCTGGACAGATACGCAGTATTTT	CASSLSTGGWTDTQYF
13	TRBJ2-1	.	TRBV7-9	many	TGTGCCAGCAGCTTAAGTGGTAGCGATGAGCAGTTCTTC	CASSLSGSDEQFF
13	TRBJ1-1	.	TRBV3-1	many	TGTGCCAGCAGCCTTCAGATGAGGACTGAAGCTTTCTTT	CASSLQMRTEAFF
16	TRBJ2-1	TRBD2	TRBV3-1	many	TGTGCCAGCAGCCAAGGTGGGACTAGCCCCTTCAATGAGCAGTTCTTC	CASSQGGTSPFNEQFF
15	TRBJ2-3	TRBD2	TRBV15	many	TGTGCCACCAGCAAGGCTAGCGGGAGGATAGATACGCAGTATTTT	CATSKASGRIDTQYF
15	TRBJ2-6	.	TRBV5-1	few	TGCGCCAGCAGCCCGCTAGAGACCGGGGCCAACGTCCTGACTTTC	CASSPLETGANVLTF
15	TRBJ2-7	TRBD2	TRBV29-1	many	TGCAGCGTTCCGGCAACTAGCGGGCTTACCTACGAGCAGTACTTC	CSVPATSGLTYEQYF
14	TRBJ2-1	.	TRBV12-3/TRBV12-4	many	TGTGCCGGCAGAAGAGGGGAAGGCAACAATGAGCAGTTCTTC	CAGRRGEGNNEQFF
14	TRBJ2-2	.	TRBV29-1	many	TGCAGCGTTGAAGACGAATACCCTACCGGGGAGCTGTTTTTT	CSVEDEYPTGELFF
17	TRBJ2-1	.	TRBV7-9	many	TGTGCCAGCAGCCGGTTGAGCGGGCGAGGGTCCTACAATGAGCAGTTCTTC	CASSRLSGRGSYNEQFF
14	TRBJ2-7	TRBD1	TRBV9	many	TGTGCCAGCAGCGTAGGGACAGGCGCCTACGAGCAGTACTTC	CASSVGTGAYEQYF
17	TRBJ2-3	.	TRBV18	many	TGTGCCAGCTCACCACCGAGGCAGGCCGCTAGCACAGATACGCAGTATTTT	CASSPPRQAASTDTQYF
12	TRBJ2-1	.	TRBV9	.	TGTGCCAGCAGCGTAGGCCCCAATGGGCAGTTCTTC	CASSVGPNGQFF
14	TRBJ2-1	.	TRBV9	.	TGTGCCAGCAGCGTAGCGGTGGCCTACAATGAGCAGTTCTTC	CASSVAVAYNEQFF
13	TRBJ2-1	.	TRBV27	many	TGTGCCAGCCGAGTGGACTTTTACAATGAGCAGTTCTTC	CASRVDFYNEQFF
13	TRBJ1-6	TRBD1	TRBV2	many	TGTGCCACGGACGGACAGGGAATTACACCCCTCCACTTT	CATDGQGITPLHF
15	TRBJ1-3	.	TRBV25-1	.	TGTGCCAGCAGCTTAAGGGGTTACTCTGGAAAAACCATATATTTT	CASSLRGYSGKTIYF
13	TRBJ2-1	.	TRBV7-9	.	TGTGCCAGCAGCTTAGTGAGGGATACTGAGCAGTTCTTC	CASSLVRDTEQFF
16	TRBJ1-6	TRBD1	TRBV27	many	TGTGCCAGCAGTTTAGTCAGGGGGCCCTCTAATTCACCCCTCCACTTT	CASSLVRGPSNSPLHF
16	TRBJ2-1	TRBD2	TRBV20-1	.	TGCAGTGCTAGAATGGCTGAGCGGGAGGGCCTGAATGAGCAGTTCTTC	CSARMAEREGLNEQFF
15	TRBJ2-7	.	TRBV5-1	many	TGCGCCAGCAGCTTATGGGCCAGCTCGGACTACGAGCAGTACTTC	CASSLWASSDYEQYF
12	TRBJ2-1	.	TRBV29-1	many	TGCAGCGTTGATGAAGCACGCAATGAGCAGTTCTTC	CSVDEARNEQFF
20	TRBJ2-3	TRBD2	TRBV19	few	TGTGCCAGTAGTATGGTGGAAGGGACTAGCGAGTATCCCCCCAGGGGTACGCAGTATTTT	CASSMVEGTSEYPPRGTQYF
16	TRBJ1-2	.	TRBV4-1	.	TGCGCCAGCAGCCAAGGGTCTGCGGATTTTAACTATGGCTACACCTTC	CASSQGSADFNYGYTF
16	TRBJ2-1	TRBD2	TRBV4-1	many	TGCGCCAGCAGCCCCTATGCTAGCGGGGAGTACAATGAGCAGTTCTTC	CASSPYASGEYNEQFF
14	TRBJ1-5	.	TRBV30	.	TGTGCCTGGAGTGTACGGGCGGTGGCTCAGCCCCAGCATTTT	CAWSVRAVAQPQHF
13	TRBJ1-4	TRBD1	TRBV30	few	TGTGCCTCCCTCGAGAGGGGGCCTGAAAAACTGTTTTTT	CASLERGPEKLFF
12	TRBJ1-1	TRBD1	TRBV30	.	TGTGCCTGGAGTGTAGACAGGGGGGAAGCTTTCTTT	CAWSVDRGEAFF
15	TRBJ2-1	TRBD2	TRBV5-1	many	TGCGCCAGCAGCTTGTCGGTTAGCGGGAACAATGAGCAGTTCTTC	CASSLSVSGNNEQFF
13	TRBJ2-7	.	TRBV27	many	TGTGCCAGCAGAACTTGGAGCTCCTACGAGCAGTACTTC	CASRTWSSYEQYF
19	TRBJ2-1	TRBD2	TRBV7-8	few	TGTGCCAGCAGCTTACGGAGGCAGTCCGGGACTAGCGGAAACAATGAGCAGTTCTTC	CASSLRRQSGTSGNNEQFF
17	TRBJ1-1	.	TRBV14	many	TGTGCCAGCAGCCAAGGGGACCTCGGGTGGATGAACACTGAAGCTTTCTTT	CASSQGDLGWMNTEAFF
16	TRBJ1-1	.	TRBV11-2	many	TGTGCCAGCAGCTTAGGGGTGCAGGATCCGAACACTGAAGCTTTCTTT	CASSLGVQDPNTEAFF
14	TRBJ1-2	.	TRBV4-1	.	TGCGCCAGCAGCCAAGATGCGCGAAAATATGGCTACACCTTC	CASSQDARKYGYTF
16	TRBJ1-4	.	TRBV14	few	TGTGCCAGCAGCCCCGGGCCCGGGACCCCAAATGAAAAACTGTTTTTT	CASSPGPGTPNEKLFF
20	TRBJ2-1	TRBD2	TRBV4-1	.	TGCGCCAGCAGCCAGGCGCCGGGACTAGCGGGAGAAGTGTTTGGCAATGAGCAGTTCTTC	CASSQAPGLAGEVFGNEQFF
15	TRBJ2-1	TRBD2	TRBV29-1	many	TGCAGCGTTGATCCGAGCGGGAGGGCGTACAATGAGCAGTTCTTC	CSVDPSGRAYNEQFF
14	TRBJ1-1	.	TRBV7-3	many	TGTGCCAGCAGCCCCGGACCGTCGAACACTGAAGCTTTCTTT	CASSPGPSNTEAFF
13	TRBJ1-5	.	TRBV24-1	few	TGTGCCACCAGTGATGGGTTTAATCAGCCCCAGCATTTT	CATSDGFNQPQHF
11	TRBJ2-3	.	TRBV2	many	TGTGCCAGCAGTTACACAGATACGCAGTATTTT	CASSYTDTQYF
12	TRBJ2-2	.	TRBV24-1	.	TGTGCCACCGCCGGTAACACCGGGGAGCTGTTTTTT	CATAGNTGELFF
13	TRBJ1-3	.	TRBV18	many	TGTGCCAGCTCGCCCCCAGGCGGAAACACCATATATTTT	CASSPPGGNTIYF
14	TRBJ1-6	.	TRBV7-9	many	TGTGCCAGCAGGGGGGAGACAGCTCCTTCACCCCTCCACTTT	CASRGETAPSPLHF